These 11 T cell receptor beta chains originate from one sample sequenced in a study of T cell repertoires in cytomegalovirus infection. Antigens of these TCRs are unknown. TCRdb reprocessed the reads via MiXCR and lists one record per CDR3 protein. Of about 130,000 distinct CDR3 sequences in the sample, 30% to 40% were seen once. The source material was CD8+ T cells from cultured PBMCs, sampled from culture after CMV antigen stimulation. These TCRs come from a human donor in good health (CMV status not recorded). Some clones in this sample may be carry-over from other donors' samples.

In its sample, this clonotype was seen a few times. The CDR3 sequence: CASSQDRRQDGYTF. In DNA, the CDR3 is TGCGCCAGCAGCCAAGATCGTCGCCAGGATGGCTACACCTTC. The V and J genes are TRBV4-1 and TRBJ1-2; D is unclear. V was shortened by 0 bases and J by 6 bases, with 11 bases between the two germline ends. CDR1 is MGHRA, CDR2 YSYEKL, per germline. CDR3 size: 14 residues.

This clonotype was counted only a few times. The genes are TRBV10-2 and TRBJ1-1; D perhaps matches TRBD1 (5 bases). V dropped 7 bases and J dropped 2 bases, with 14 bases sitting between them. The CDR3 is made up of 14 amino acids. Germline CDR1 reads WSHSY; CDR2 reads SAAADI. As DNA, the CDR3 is TGCGCCAGCACCGAGACAGTACAAAACACTGAAGCTTTCTTT. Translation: CASTETVQNTEAFF.

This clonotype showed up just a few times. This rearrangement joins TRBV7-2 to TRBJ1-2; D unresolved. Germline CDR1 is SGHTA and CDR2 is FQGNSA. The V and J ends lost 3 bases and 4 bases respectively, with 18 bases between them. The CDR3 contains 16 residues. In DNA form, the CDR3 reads TGTGCCAGCAGCTTTTCATATACAGTGCCTTTCTATGGCTACACCTTC. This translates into CASSFSYTVPFYGYTF.

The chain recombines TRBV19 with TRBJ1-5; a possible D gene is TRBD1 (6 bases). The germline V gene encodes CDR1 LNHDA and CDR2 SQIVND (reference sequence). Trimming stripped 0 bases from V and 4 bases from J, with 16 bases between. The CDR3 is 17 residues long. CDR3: CASSIDPTAQGNQPQHF. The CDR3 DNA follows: TGTGCCAGTAGTATAGATCCCACAGCCCAGGGGAATCAGCCCCAGCATTTT.

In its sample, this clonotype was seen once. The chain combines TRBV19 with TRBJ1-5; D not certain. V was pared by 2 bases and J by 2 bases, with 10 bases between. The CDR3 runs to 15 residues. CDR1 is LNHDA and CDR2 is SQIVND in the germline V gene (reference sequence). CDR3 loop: CASSISGEGNQPQHF. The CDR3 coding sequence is TGTGCCAGTAGTATATCGGGTGAGGGCAATCAGCCCCAGCATTTT.

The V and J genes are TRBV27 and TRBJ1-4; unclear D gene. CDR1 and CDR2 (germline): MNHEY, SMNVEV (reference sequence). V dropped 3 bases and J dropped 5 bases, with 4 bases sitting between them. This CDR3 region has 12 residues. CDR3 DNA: TGTGCCAGCAGTTTTATGAATGAAAAACTGTTTTTT. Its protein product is CASSFMNEKLFF.

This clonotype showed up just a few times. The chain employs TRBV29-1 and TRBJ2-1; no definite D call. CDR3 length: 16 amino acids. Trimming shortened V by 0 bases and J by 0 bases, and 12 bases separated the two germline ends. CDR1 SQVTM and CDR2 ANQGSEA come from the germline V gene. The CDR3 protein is CSVEDPNRSSYNEQFF. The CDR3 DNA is TGCAGCGTTGAAGATCCCAACCGCAGCTCCTACAATGAGCAGTTCTTC.

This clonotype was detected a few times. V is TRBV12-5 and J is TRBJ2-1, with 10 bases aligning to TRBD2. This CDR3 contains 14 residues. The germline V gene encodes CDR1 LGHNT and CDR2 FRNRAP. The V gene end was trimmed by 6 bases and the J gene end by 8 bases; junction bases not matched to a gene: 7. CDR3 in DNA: TGTGCTAGTGGCTCAGCGGGGGGGTGGGATGAGCAGTTCTTC. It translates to CASGSAGGWDEQFF. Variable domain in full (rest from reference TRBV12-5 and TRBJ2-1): DARVTQTPRHKVTEMGQEVTMRCQPILGHNTVFWYRQTMMQGLELLAYFRNRAPLDDSGMPKDRFSAEMPDATLATLKIQPSEPRDSAVYFCASGSAGGWDEQFFGPGTRLTVL.

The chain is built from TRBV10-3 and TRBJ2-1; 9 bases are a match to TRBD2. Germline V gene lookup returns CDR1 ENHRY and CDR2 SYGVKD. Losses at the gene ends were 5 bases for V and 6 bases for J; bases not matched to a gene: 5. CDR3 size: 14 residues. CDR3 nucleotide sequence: TGTGCCATCAGTAGTAGCGGGGGTTTCAATGAGCAGTTCTTC. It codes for CAISSSGGFNEQFF.

As DNA, the CDR3 is TGTGCCAGCAGCTTCCGAGGACAGGGGGCGGGCCGGGAGACCCAGTACTTC. It specifies CASSFRGQGAGRETQYF. The V and J genes are TRBV13 and TRBJ2-5, with 11 positions matching TRBD1. CDR1 and CDR2 (germline): PRHDT, FYEKMQ (reference sequence). This CDR3 is 17 amino acids long. V was clipped by 3 bases and J by 5 bases; unmatched bases: 11.

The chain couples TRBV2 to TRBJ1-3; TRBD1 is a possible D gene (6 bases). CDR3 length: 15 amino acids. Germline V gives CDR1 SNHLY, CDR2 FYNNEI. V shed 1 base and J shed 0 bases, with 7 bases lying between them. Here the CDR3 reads CASSEDRVSGNTIYF. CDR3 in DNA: TGTGCCAGCAGTGAAGACAGGGTCTCTGGAAACACCATATATTTT.